Presented here are 27 T cell receptor beta chains from one specimen sequenced in a study of blood T cell repertoires in COVID-19. Using immunoSEQ multiplex PCR, the repertoire was profiled, and TCRdb retains in-frame clones only, with some absent. Of around 310,000 clones in the sample, 90% were seen once. The sample comprised peripheral blood. These receptors were taken from a woman aged 40 to 50 with COVID-19, enrolled during active disease.

The V gene is TRBV2, the J gene TRBJ2-3, with a possible D match to TRBD2 (6 bases). V shed 4 bases and J shed 0 bases, with 14 bases lying between them. The germline CDR1 and CDR2 sequences are SNHLY and FYNNEI. The CDR3 consists of 16 residues. CDR3 protein: CASSGALAASTDTQYF. The CDR3, as DNA: TGTGCCAGCAGTGGGGCATTAGCGGCCAGCACAGATACGCAGTATTTT.

The V call is TRBV10-3, the J call TRBJ2-1, with D perhaps matching TRBD1 (6 bases). The CDR3 spans 15 residues. V was shortened by 4 bases and J by 0 bases, with 10 bases between the two germline ends. Looked up from germline, CDR1 is ENHRY and CDR2 is SYGVKD. The CDR3 region is CAISGGRGSYNEQFF. The CDR3 DNA sequence: TGTGCCATCAGTGGGGGCAGGGGCTCCTACAATGAGCAGTTCTTC.

The J gene is TRBJ2-3, the V gene TRBV10-3; D is possibly TRBD2 (6 bases). Per germline, CDR1 ENHRY and CDR2 SYGVKD. V lost 10 bases and J 0 bases, leaving 17 bases between the germline ends. The CDR3 length is 15 residues. The CDR3 protein is CATDWGGGSTDTQYF. As DNA, the CDR3 is TGTGCCACCGACTGGGGAGGCGGCAGCACAGATACGCAGTATTTT.

The V and J genes are TRBV27 and TRBJ1-2; D unclear. The V end was cut by 3 bases, the J end by 6 bases, with 11 bases between. There are 13 residues in the CDR3. CDR1 and CDR2 (germline): MNHEY, SMNVEV (reference sequence). The CDR3 DNA sequence: TGTGCCAGCAGTTTTAGAGGGTTCGATGGCTACACCTTC. Translation gives CASSFRGFDGYTF.

The rearrangement joins TRBV7-9 to TRBJ2-1; the D is unclear. Germline V gene lookup returns CDR1 SEHNR and CDR2 FQNEAQ (reference sequence). CDR3 length equals 16 residues. V was shortened by 6 bases and J by 2 bases, with 17 bases between the two germline ends. Written as DNA, the CDR3 is TGTGCCAGCAGTGCAAACACCGGGTATACCTACAATGAGCAGTTCTTC. Translating gives CASSANTGYTYNEQFF.

This chain connects TRBV5-1 to TRBJ2-1; maybe TRBD2 (6 bases). CDR1 SGHRS and CDR2 YFSETQ come from the germline V gene. The CDR3 runs to 16 residues. Trimming stripped 0 bases from V and 2 bases from J, with 12 bases between. This chain's CDR3 is CASSLVLAGPYNEQFF. As DNA, the CDR3 is TGCGCCAGCAGCTTGGTGTTGGCGGGGCCCTACAATGAGCAGTTCTTC.

J is TRBJ2-3 and V is TRBV7-2, with 10 bases lining up with TRBD2. V gave up 5 bases and J gave up 2 bases; unmatched junction bases: 7. This CDR3 has 16 residues. Germline CDR1 is SGHTA and CDR2 is FQGNSA. This CDR3 reads CASSKRTSGITDTQYF. DNA of the CDR3: TGTGCCAGCAGCAAGCGGACTAGCGGAATCACAGATACGCAGTATTTT.

This clone appeared a single time. The chain recombines TRBV6-5 with TRBJ1-3; D ambiguous. CDR1 and CDR2 (germline): MNHEY, SVGAGI. The V end was cut by 8 bases, the J end by 4 bases, with 15 bases between. The CDR3 is 14 residues long. CDR3 residues: CASSKMAHGNTIYF. In DNA, the CDR3 is TGTGCCAGCTCAAAAATGGCTCACGGAAACACCATATATTTT.

The rearrangement joins TRBV27 to TRBJ1-1; D unclear. Per germline, CDR1 MNHEY and CDR2 SMNVEV (reference sequence). V was shortened by 5 bases and J by 1 base, with 11 bases between the two germline ends. The CDR3 runs 14 residues. The CDR3 region has the DNA TGTGCCAGCAGTCCCTACGGGGAGAACACTGAAGCTTTCTTT. Translating gives CASSPYGENTEAFF.

This clone has only one observation. CDR3 coding DNA: TGTGCCAGCAGTTACCGACTAGCGGGAGGGAGCAATGAGCAGTTCTTC. Amino acids: CASSYRLAGGSNEQFF. This chain uses TRBV6-5 with TRBJ2-1; 14 positions agree with TRBD2. The CDR3 runs to 16 residues. Trimming cost V 2 bases and J 6 bases; bases outside gene matches: 3. Germline CDR1 is MNHEY and CDR2 is SVGAGI.

There are a few counts of this clone. This sequence joins TRBV5-1 and TRBJ2-7; 8 bases match TRBD1. V trimming: 4 bases; J trimming: 10 bases; junction bases outside the gene matches: 7. Germline values: CDR1 SGHRS, CDR2 YFSETQ. CDR3 size: 12 residues. CDR3 in amino acids: CASSPDRVGQYF. CDR3 DNA sequence: TGCGCCAGCAGCCCGGACAGGGTGGGCCAGTACTTC. Looking up the rest from reference TRBV5-1 and TRBJ2-7 gives the full variable domain: KAGVTQTPRYLIKTRGQQVTLSCSPISGHRSVSWYQQTPGQGLQFLFEYFSETQRNKGNFPGRFSGRQFSNSRSEMNVSTLELGDSALYLCASSPDRVGQYFGPGTRLTVT.

On this clone: At the DNA level, this CDR3 is encoded by other sequences in the same sample as well. The chain couples TRBV28 to TRBJ2-7, with D possibly being TRBD2 (6 bases). Trimming cost V 3 bases and J 3 bases, with 6 bases left between them. This CDR3 comprises 12 residues. Germline CDR1 and CDR2: MDHEN and SYDVKM. CDR3: CASSLGGYEQYF. The DNA for the CDR3 is TGTGCCAGCAGTTTGGGGGGCTACGAGCAGTACTTC.

This chain links TRBV28 with TRBJ1-1, with TRBD1 matching over 7 bases. CDR3 length: 15 residues. The V and J ends lost 6 bases and 4 bases, in that order; junction bases with no gene match: 11. CDR1 MDHEN and CDR2 SYDVKM come from the germline V gene. CDR3 DNA: TGTGCCAGCAGGATGAACAGGGGAAGGAGCACTGAAGCTTTCTTT. Its translation: CASRMNRGRSTEAFF.

As to this clone: The sample carries other DNA sequences with the same CDR3. V gene TRBV28 combines with J gene TRBJ2-7; 8 nucleotides align to TRBD2. V trimming: 6 bases; J trimming: 0 bases; junction bases outside the gene matches: 7. Germline V gives CDR1 MDHEN, CDR2 SYDVKM. The length of the CDR3 is 15 residues. Written as DNA, the CDR3 is TGTGCCAGCAGCCTCTCGGGGGGGAGCTCCTACGAGCAGTACTTC. This encodes CASSLSGGSSYEQYF.

This chain links TRBV6-5 with TRBJ2-1, with 9 bases aligning to TRBD2. CDR3 length: 14 amino acids. V was pared by 7 bases and J by 4 bases, with 5 bases of the junction left unmatched. Germline CDR1 reads MNHEY; CDR2 reads SVGAGI. The CDR3 region is CASTLLAGYNEQFF. The CDR3 DNA sequence: TGTGCCAGCACCCTGCTAGCGGGGTACAATGAGCAGTTCTTC.

The gene calls are TRBV28 and TRBJ2-7; 10 nucleotides agree with TRBD2. Germline V gene lookup returns CDR1 MDHEN and CDR2 SYDVKM. This CDR3 contains 16 residues. V shed 6 bases, J shed 2 bases, and the junction held 10 bases outside the gene matches. CDR3 in amino acids: CASRQPTSGVTYEQYF. CDR3 nucleotides: TGTGCCAGCAGGCAACCCACTAGCGGGGTAACCTACGAGCAGTACTTC.

This chain uses TRBV11-2 with TRBJ2-5; tentative D call: TRBD2 (5 bases). Trimming shortened V by 5 bases and J by 2 bases, and 12 bases separated the two germline ends. The CDR3 loop spans 14 amino acids. CDR1 and CDR2 (germline): SGHAT, FQNNGV. The CDR3 nucleotides read TGTGCCAGCAGCCGGACTCTGGCACAAGAGACCCAGTACTTC. Residues: CASSRTLAQETQYF.

The V call is TRBV28, the J call TRBJ2-7; 9 bases are a match to TRBD1. This CDR3 has 16 amino acids. After removal of 6 bases from V and 1 base from J, the junction contained 10 bases not matched to a gene. Per germline, CDR1 MDHEN and CDR2 SYDVKM. The CDR3 DNA reads TGTGCCAGCAGGGCCGGGACAGGGCGTGAGTCCTACGAGCAGTACTTC. Its translation: CASRAGTGRESYEQYF.

This chain links TRBV6-1 with TRBJ1-2; TRBD1 matches 7 bases. V shed 1 base, J shed 4 bases, and the junction held 6 bases outside the gene matches. Germline assignment: CDR1 MNHNS and CDR2 SASEGT. There are 15 residues in the CDR3. This CDR3 is CASSEEGGPVYGYTF. The CDR3 region has the DNA TGTGCCAGCAGTGAAGAAGGGGGCCCGGTCTATGGCTACACCTTC.

The chain uses TRBV11-2 and TRBJ1-1; D ambiguous. The CDR3 contains 14 residues. Per germline, CDR1 SGHAT and CDR2 FQNNGV. V lost 7 bases, J lost 0 bases, and 12 bases lay in between. The CDR3 reads CASTWERMNTEAFF. DNA of the CDR3: TGTGCCAGCACTTGGGAGAGAATGAACACTGAAGCTTTCTTT.

This clone occurred once. The chain uses TRBV27 and TRBJ1-2; 7 bases line up with TRBD1. The CDR3 extends over 15 amino acids. Trimming at V came to 6 bases and at J to 8 bases, leaving 15 bases not matched to a gene. Looked up from germline, CDR1 is MNHEY and CDR2 is SMNVEV (reference sequence). The CDR3 sequence: CASSVPGQPLKGYTF. CDR3 DNA sequence: TGTGCCAGCAGCGTCCCGGGACAGCCCTTGAAGGGCTACACCTTC.

This chain uses TRBV27 with TRBJ1-1, with D perhaps TRBD1 (5 bases). This CDR3 region has 14 residues. Germline CDR1 reads MNHEY; CDR2 reads SMNVEV (reference sequence). V was cut by 7 bases and J by 5 bases, with 17 bases left in between. CDR3 loop: CASISTWGRTEAFF. As DNA, the CDR3 is TGTGCCAGCATTTCCACGTGGGGCCGGACTGAAGCTTTCTTT.

The CDR3 protein is CASSPRARDRGYEQYF. For the CDR3, the DNA is TGTGCCAGCAGTCCGAGAGCCCGGGACAGGGGCTACGAGCAGTACTTC. The rearrangement joins TRBV28 to TRBJ2-7; 10 bases are shared with TRBD1. CDR1 MDHEN and CDR2 SYDVKM come from the germline V gene. This CDR3 is 16 amino acids long. Germline trimming cut 5 bases from V and 3 bases from J; bases unmatched to any gene: 10.

The rearrangement joins TRBV5-6 to TRBJ1-6; 9 bases are shared with TRBD1. The CDR3 sequence is 15 residues long. Trimming took 4 bases from V and 7 from J; bases not matched to a gene: 6. Germline CDR1 is SGHDT and CDR2 is YYEEEE. The CDR3 spells CASSGETGGNSPLHF. CDR3 bases: TGTGCCAGCAGCGGCGAGACAGGGGGGAATTCACCCCTCCACTTT. Complete variable domain (other parts from reference TRBV5-6 and TRBJ1-6): DAGVTQSPTHLIKTRGQQVTLRCSPKSGHDTVSWYQQALGQGPQFIFQYYEEEERQRGNFPDRFSGHQFPNYSSELNVNALLLGDSALYLCASSGETGGNSPLHFGNGTRLTVT.

The chain uses TRBV6-5 and TRBJ1-5; D is possibly TRBD1 (6 bases). CDR3 length: 15 residues. Per the germline V gene, CDR1 is MNHEY and CDR2 is SVGAGI. V was trimmed by 6 bases and J by 5 bases, leaving 17 bases between them. Here the CDR3 reads CASSSPTGLDQPQHF. The CDR3 DNA sequence: TGTGCCAGCAGCTCACCAACAGGGTTAGATCAGCCCCAGCATTTT.

This clone was detected once. The chain links TRBV28 to TRBJ2-7, with D perhaps TRBD1 (5 bases). This CDR3 spans 12 amino acids. Germline V gene data show CDR1 as MDHEN and CDR2 as SYDVKM. V lost 5 bases and J 7 bases, leaving 12 bases between the germline ends. CDR3 DNA sequence: TGTGCCAGCAGTCCCTCAGGGTCTGAGCAGTACTTC. Encoded protein: CASSPSGSEQYF. Full variable domain (missing parts from reference TRBV28 and TRBJ2-7): DVKVTQSSRYLVKRTGEKVFLECVQDMDHENMFWYRQDPGLGLRLIYFSYDVKMKEKGDIPEGYSVSREKKERFSLILESASTNQTSMYLCASSPSGSEQYFGPGTRLTVT.

The chain recombines TRBV19 with TRBJ1-5; TRBD1 might be the D (6 bases). The germline CDR1 and CDR2 sequences are LNHDA and SQIVND (reference sequence). The V and J ends lost 5 bases and 4 bases respectively, with 15 bases between them. The CDR3 sequence is 15 residues long. CDR3 residues: CASSAWTEVNQPQHF. CDR3 coding DNA: TGTGCCAGTAGTGCCTGGACAGAAGTTAATCAGCCCCAGCATTTT.